What follows are 12 T cell receptor beta chains derived from one specimen sequenced in a study of glioma-infiltrating T cells. TCR alpha and beta CDR3 regions were amplified from RNA using iRepertoire nested multiplex PCR. One entry per CDR3 protein results from TCRdb running MiXCR on the multiplex PCR reads. This table holds about 380,000 distinct CDR3 sequences, less than 50% found once. The specimen sequenced was glioma tissue, nonneoplastic brain tissue, or PBMCs (not recorded which). The receptors were gathered from a human donor with low-grade glioma or glioblastoma, undergoing nonglioma brain surgery, or in good health (not recorded which).

There are a few counts of this clonotype. The chain is built from TRBV28 and TRBJ2-1; D unresolved. Trimming removed 8 bases at V and 1 base at J, with 15 bases between. The V gene's germline CDR1 is MDHEN and CDR2 SYDVKM. The CDR3 consists of 15 residues. The CDR3 region has the DNA TGTGCCAGCGCTACGACGGACCCGTCCTACAATGAGCAGTTCTTC. It translates to CASATTDPSYNEQFF.

The chain employs TRBV28 and TRBJ2-7, with D perhaps assigned TRBD1 or TRBD2 (5 bases each). Germline CDR1 reads MDHEN; CDR2 reads SYDVKM. With 5 bases removed from V and 0 bases from J, the gap between germline ends came to 17 bases. The CDR3 length is 16 residues. CDR3 DNA sequence: TGTGCCAGCAGTAGCCCCGGTGGGGGAAGCTCCTACGAGCAGTACTTC. Protein product: CASSSPGGGSSYEQYF.

As for this clonotype: A read error is possible here, since a much larger clone lies one base away. The chain combines TRBV20-1 with TRBJ2-3; no clear D. Germline V gene data show CDR1 as DFQATT and CDR2 as SNEGSKA (reference sequence). The germline V and J ends were trimmed by 5 bases and 5 bases, with 14 bases remaining between them. This CDR3 has 13 residues. CDR3 in DNA: TGCAGTGCTCGGCCGGGTGGTAGAGATACGCAGTATTTT. Translated, it gives CSARPGGRDTQYF.

This clonotype was seen a handful of times. CDR3 nucleotides: TGTGCCAGCTGGGACTCGGGCTCCTACAATGAGCAGTTCTTC. This translates into CASWDSGSYNEQFF. The V and J genes are TRBV28 and TRBJ2-1, with D tentatively TRBD2 (6 bases). The germline V gene encodes CDR1 MDHEN and CDR2 SYDVKM. The length of the CDR3 is 14 residues. V lost 8 bases to trimming and J lost 0 bases, with 11 bases between them.

The chain couples TRBV20-1 to TRBJ2-7, with D possibly being TRBD2 (6 bases). The CDR3 extends over 14 amino acids. V was trimmed by 2 bases and J by 6 bases, leaving 17 bases between them. Germline V gene data show CDR1 as DFQATT and CDR2 as SNEGSKA (reference sequence). The CDR3 here is CSARLAGRALEQYF. CDR3 DNA: TGCAGTGCTAGATTGGCGGGAAGGGCCCTCGAGCAGTACTTC.

This clonotype was observed a handful of times. J is TRBJ2-7 and V is TRBV28; perhaps TRBD2 as D (5 bases). V lost 6 bases to trimming and J lost 2 bases, with 14 bases between them. Per the germline V gene, CDR1 is MDHEN and CDR2 is SYDVKM. This CDR3 has 14 residues. The CDR3 DNA is TGTGCCAGCAGCGAGGGCCCCAATACCTACGAGCAGTACTTC. Translation: CASSEGPNTYEQYF. Variable domain in full (rest from reference TRBV28 and TRBJ2-7): DVKVTQSSRYLVKRTGEKVFLECVQDMDHENMFWYRQDPGLGLRLIYFSYDVKMKEKGDIPEGYSVSREKKERFSLILESASTNQTSMYLCASSEGPNTYEQYFGPGTRLTVT.

With respect to this clonotype: This may be a read error: a much more frequent sequence differs by one nucleotide. J is TRBJ2-1 and V is TRBV27; D is possibly TRBD1 (6 bases). The germline V gene encodes CDR1 MNHEY and CDR2 SMNVEV (reference sequence). Trimming stripped 5 bases from V and 4 bases from J, with 18 bases between. The CDR3 extends over 16 amino acids. The CDR3 reads CASSPTGFNGYNEQFF. CDR3 DNA sequence: TGTGCCAGCAGTCCCACAGGGTTTAACGGGTACAATGAGCAGTTCTTC.

CDR3 sequence reads: CASSQGGGPAYEQYF. CDR3 bases: TGTGCCAGCAGCCAAGGGGGCGGGCCGGCCTACGAGCAGTACTTC. This chain connects TRBV4-2 to TRBJ2-7; D could derive from TRBD1 or TRBD2 (5 bases each). Germline values: CDR1 LGHNA, CDR2 YNFKEQ. This CDR3 spans 15 amino acids. Deletions cut 1 base from V and 2 bases from J, with 12 bases between.

Remarks on this clonotype: This likely comes from a read error, as the CDR3 has no conserved phenylalanine or tryptophan at its end. The chain couples TRBV15 to TRBJ2-5; D possibly corresponds to TRBD1 (6 bases). CDR1 is LNHNV, CDR2 YYDKDF, per germline (reference sequence). This CDR3 spans 16 amino acids. Trimming took 5 bases from V and 3 from J, leaving 19 bases between them. CDR3 sequence: CATSLKTGTHEETQYL. The CDR3 coding sequence is TGTGCCACCAGCTTAAAAACAGGGACCCATGAAGAGACCCAGTACTTA.

This clonotype was found a few times. The V and J genes are TRBV7-2 and TRBJ1-5; possibly TRBD1 for D (6 bases). Germline values: CDR1 SGHTA, CDR2 FQGNSA. With 7 bases removed from V and 6 bases from J, the gap between germline ends came to 19 bases. The CDR3 runs to 15 residues. As DNA, the CDR3 is TGTGCCAGCACCCTTGGGCCAGGGGAATTTCAGCCCCAGCATTTT. Amino acids: CASTLGPGEFQPQHF.

Only a few counts were recorded for this clonotype. The rearrangement joins TRBV7-2 to TRBJ1-1; TRBD1 matches 8 bases. The CDR3 covers 14 residues. Per the germline V gene, CDR1 is SGHTA and CDR2 is FQGNSA. V lost 4 bases and J lost 11; bases outside the gene matches: 12. The DNA for the CDR3 is TGTGCCAGCAGCTCGACAGGGGAGAGGATCAGGGCTTTCTTT. This translates into CASSSTGERIRAFF.

To note about this clonotype: Compared with germline, one end of the junction differs, possibly owing to a read error. This chain connects TRBV15 to TRBJ1-3, with D uncertain. The germline CDR1 and CDR2 sequences are LNHNV and YYDKDF (reference sequence). This CDR3 has 15 residues. CDR3 region: CATSRASSSGDTIYF. For the CDR3, the DNA is TGTGCCACCAGCAGAGCTAGCAGCTCTGGAGACACCATATATTTT.